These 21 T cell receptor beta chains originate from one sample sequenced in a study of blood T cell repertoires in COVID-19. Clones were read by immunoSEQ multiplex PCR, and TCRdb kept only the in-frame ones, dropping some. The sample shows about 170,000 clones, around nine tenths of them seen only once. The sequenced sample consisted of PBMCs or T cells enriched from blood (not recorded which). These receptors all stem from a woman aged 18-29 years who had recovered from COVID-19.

The CDR3 region has the DNA TGTGCCAGCAGTCCCTCCTCCAGGGTAGCCTACGAGCAGTACTTC. Translated: CASSPSSRVAYEQYF. This chain joins TRBV28 and TRBJ2-7; possibly TRBD1 for D (5 bases). V was pared by 5 bases and J by 2 bases, with 16 bases between. Germline CDR1 and CDR2: MDHEN and SYDVKM. The CDR3 totals 15 residues.

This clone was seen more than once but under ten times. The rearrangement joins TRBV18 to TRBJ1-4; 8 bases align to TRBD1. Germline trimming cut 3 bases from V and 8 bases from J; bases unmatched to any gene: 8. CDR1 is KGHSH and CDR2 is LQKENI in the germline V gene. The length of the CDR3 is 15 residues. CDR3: CASSPGQDWREKLFF. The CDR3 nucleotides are TGTGCCAGCTCACCGGGACAGGACTGGAGGGAAAAACTGTTTTTT. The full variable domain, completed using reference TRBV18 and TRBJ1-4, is NAGVMQNPRHLVRRRGQEARLRCSPMKGHSHVYWYRQLPEEGLKFMVYLQKENIIDESGMPKERFSAEFPKEGPSILRIQQVVRGDSAAYFCASSPGQDWREKLFFGSGTQLSVL.

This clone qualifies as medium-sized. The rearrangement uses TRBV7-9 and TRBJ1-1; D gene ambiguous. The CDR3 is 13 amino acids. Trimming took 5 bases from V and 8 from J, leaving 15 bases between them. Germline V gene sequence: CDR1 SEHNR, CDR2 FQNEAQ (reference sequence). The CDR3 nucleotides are TGTGCCAGCAGCCAATACGCGGGTACGGAAGCTTTCTTT. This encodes CASSQYAGTEAFF.

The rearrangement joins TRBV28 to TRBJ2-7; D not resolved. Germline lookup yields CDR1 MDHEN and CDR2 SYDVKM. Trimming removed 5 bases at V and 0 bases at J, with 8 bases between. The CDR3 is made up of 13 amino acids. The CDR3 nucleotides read TGTGCCAGCAGTGTCCTCCCCTCCTACGAGCAGTACTTC. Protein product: CASSVLPSYEQYF.

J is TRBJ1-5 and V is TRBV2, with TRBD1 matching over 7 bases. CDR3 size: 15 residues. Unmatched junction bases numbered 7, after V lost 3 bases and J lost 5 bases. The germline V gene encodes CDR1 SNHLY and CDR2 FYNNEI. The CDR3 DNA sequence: TGTGCCAGCAGTGACGGAGGGGGCAAAGATCAGCCCCAGCATTTT. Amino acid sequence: CASSDGGGKDQPQHF.

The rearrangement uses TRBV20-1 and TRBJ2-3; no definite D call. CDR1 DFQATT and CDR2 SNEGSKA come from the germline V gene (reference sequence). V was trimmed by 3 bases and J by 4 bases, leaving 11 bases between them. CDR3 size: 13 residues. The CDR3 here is CSASHSVSDTQYF. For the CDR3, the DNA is TGCAGTGCTAGTCATAGTGTGTCAGATACGCAGTATTTT.

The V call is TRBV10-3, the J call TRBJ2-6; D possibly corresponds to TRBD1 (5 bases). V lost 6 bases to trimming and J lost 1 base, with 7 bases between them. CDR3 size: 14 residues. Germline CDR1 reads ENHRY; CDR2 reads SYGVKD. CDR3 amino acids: CAIRPGSGANVLTF. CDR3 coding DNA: TGTGCCATCAGACCAGGGTCTGGGGCCAACGTCCTGACTTTC.

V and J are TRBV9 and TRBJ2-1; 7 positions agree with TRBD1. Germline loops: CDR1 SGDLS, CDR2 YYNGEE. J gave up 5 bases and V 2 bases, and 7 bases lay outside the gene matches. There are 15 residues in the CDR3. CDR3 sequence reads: CASSVSGQMNNEQFF. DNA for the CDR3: TGTGCCAGCAGCGTTTCGGGACAGATGAACAATGAGCAGTTCTTC.

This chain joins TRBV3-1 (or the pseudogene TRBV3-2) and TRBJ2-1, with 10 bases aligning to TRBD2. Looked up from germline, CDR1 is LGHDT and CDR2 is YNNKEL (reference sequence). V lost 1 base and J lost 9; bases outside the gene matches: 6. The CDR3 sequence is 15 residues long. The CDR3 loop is CASSQGSSGRIEQFF. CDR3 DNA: TGTGCCAGCAGCCAAGGGTCTAGCGGGAGAATTGAGCAGTTCTTC.

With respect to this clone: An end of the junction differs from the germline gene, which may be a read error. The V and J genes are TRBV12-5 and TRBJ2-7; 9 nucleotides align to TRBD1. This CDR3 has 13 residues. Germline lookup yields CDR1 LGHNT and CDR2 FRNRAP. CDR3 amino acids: CASGTPTGGQVDF. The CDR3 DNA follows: TGTGCTAGTGGTACACCGACAGGGGGACAAGTCGACTTC.

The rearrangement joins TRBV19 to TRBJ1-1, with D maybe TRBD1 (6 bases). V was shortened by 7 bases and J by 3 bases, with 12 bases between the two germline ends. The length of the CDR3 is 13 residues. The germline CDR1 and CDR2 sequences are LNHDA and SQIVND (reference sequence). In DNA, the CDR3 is TGTGCCAGTACAGGGGTAATAGACACTGAAGCTTTCTTT. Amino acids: CASTGVIDTEAFF.

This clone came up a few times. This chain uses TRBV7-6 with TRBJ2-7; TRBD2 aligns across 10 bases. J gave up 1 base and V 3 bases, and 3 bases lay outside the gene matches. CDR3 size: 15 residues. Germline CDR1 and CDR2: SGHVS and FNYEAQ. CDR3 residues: CASSFSSGGSYEQYF. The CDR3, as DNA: TGTGCCAGCAGCTTCTCTAGCGGGGGTTCCTACGAGCAGTACTTC.

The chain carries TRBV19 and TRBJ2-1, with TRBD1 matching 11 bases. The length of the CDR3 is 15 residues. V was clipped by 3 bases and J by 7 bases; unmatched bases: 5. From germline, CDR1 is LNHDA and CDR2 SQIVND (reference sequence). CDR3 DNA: TGTGCCAGTAGTATGTGGACAGGGGGCTTGAATGAGCAGTTCTTC. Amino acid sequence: CASSMWTGGLNEQFF.

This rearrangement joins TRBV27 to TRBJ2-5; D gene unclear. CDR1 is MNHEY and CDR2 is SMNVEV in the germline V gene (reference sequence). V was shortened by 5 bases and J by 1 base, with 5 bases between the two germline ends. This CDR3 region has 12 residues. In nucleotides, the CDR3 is TGTGCCAGCAGTCACGGCCAAGAGACCCAGTACTTC. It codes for CASSHGQETQYF.

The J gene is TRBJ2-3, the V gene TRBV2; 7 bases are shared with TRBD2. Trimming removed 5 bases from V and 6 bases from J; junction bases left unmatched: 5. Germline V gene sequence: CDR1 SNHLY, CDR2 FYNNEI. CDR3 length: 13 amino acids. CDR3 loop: CASSKETSDTQYF. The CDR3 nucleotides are TGTGCCAGCAGTAAAGAGACTAGCGATACGCAGTATTTT.

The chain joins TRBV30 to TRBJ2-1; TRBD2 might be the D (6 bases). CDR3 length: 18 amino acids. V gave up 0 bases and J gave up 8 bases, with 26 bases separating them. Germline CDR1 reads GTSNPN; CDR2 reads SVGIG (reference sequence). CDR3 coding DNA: TGTGCCTGGAGTGTAACGACCCGCCCTAGCGCGAGGGACGATGAGCAGTTCTTC. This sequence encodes CAWSVTTRPSARDDEQFF.

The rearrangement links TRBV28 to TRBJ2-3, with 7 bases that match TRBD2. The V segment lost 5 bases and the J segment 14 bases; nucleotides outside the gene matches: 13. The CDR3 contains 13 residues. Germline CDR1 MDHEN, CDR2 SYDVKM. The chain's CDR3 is CASSLARTRGGYF. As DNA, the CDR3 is TGTGCCAGCAGTCTCGCACGGACTAGGGGAGGGTATTTT.

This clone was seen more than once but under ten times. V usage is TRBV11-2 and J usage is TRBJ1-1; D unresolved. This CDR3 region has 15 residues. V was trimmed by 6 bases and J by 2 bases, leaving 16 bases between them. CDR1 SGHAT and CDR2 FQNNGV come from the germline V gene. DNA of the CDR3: TGTGCCAGCAGATTCGTCGTGTCGACTAACACTGAAGCTTTCTTT. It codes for CASRFVVSTNTEAFF.

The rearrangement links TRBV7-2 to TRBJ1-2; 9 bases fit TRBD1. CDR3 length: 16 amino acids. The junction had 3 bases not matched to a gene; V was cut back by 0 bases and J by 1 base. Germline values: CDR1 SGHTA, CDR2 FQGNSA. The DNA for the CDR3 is TGTGCCAGCAGCTTAGCCGGGACAGGGCTTAACTATGGCTACACCTTC. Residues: CASSLAGTGLNYGYTF.

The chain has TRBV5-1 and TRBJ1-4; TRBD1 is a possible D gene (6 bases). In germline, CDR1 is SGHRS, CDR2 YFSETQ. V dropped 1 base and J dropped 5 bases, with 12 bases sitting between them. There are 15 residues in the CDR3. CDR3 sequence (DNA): TGCGCCAGCAGCTTGACCCGGACAGCGAATGAAAAACTGTTTTTT. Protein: CASSLTRTANEKLFF. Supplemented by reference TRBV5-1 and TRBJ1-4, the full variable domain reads KAGVTQTPRYLIKTRGQQVTLSCSPISGHRSVSWYQQTPGQGLQFLFEYFSETQRNKGNFPGRFSGRQFSNSRSEMNVSTLELGDSALYLCASSLTRTANEKLFFGSGTQLSVL.

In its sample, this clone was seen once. The CDR3 sequence: CASSEEYGVYGYTF. The CDR3 DNA is TGTGCCAGCAGTGAAGAATACGGGGTGTATGGCTACACCTTC. This rearrangement joins TRBV6-4 to TRBJ1-2; no definite D call. Germline lookup yields CDR1 MRHNA and CDR2 SNTAGT. Trimming pared 3 bases from V and 5 bases from J, leaving 13 bases between. The CDR3 spans 14 residues.